This T cell receptor beta chain was identified in a study of T-cell reconstitution after alpha-beta-depleted transplantation in children. General study results and limits: Surviving recipient T cells and intrathymic progenitors accounted for some patients' high TCRbeta diversity at day 60. Diversity and T-cell counts at one year after transplant derived mostly from new T cells. Several hundred expanded graft clones reportedly were the source of alpha-beta T cells about two months after transplant.

This clonotype occurred many times. Its matching antigen is unknown. The germline gives CDR1 GTSNPN, CDR2 SVGIG (reference sequence). J gave up 6 bases and V 3 bases, and 7 bases lay outside the gene matches. The CDR3 consists of 14 residues. Unique molecular identifiers were used to barcode this TCRbeta library. TCRdb re-called the PCR reads through MiXCR, storing one row per CDR3 protein. The sample consists of approximately 500,000 distinct CDR3 sequences, roughly 10% of them appearing once. The receptor comes from a child between 2 and 9 years old with inherited bone marrow failure, due to receive a stem cell transplant. The genes are TRBV30 and TRBJ1-1, with TRBD1 matching over 10 bases. The starting material was PBMCs, obtained before TCRalphabeta/CD19-depleted stem cell transplant. The CDR3 spells CAWSSGTGVPEAFF. CDR3 nucleotide sequence: TGTGCCTGGAGCTCCGGGACAGGGGTCCCTGAAGCTTTCTTT.